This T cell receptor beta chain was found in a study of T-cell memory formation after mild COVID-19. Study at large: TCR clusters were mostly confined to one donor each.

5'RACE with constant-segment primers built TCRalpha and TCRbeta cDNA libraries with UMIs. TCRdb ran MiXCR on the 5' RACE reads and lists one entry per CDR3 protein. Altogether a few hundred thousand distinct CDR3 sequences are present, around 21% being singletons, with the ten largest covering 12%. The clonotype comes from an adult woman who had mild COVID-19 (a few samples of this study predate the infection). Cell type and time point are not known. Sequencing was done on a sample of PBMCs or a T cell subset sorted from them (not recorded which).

The CDR3 sequence is CARSRGTSELAPTGQPQHF. As DNA, the CDR3 is TGCGCCAGAAGCCGCGGGACATCAGAACTTGCACCCACGGGTCAGCCCCAGCATTTT. The genes are TRBV5-1 and TRBJ1-5, with a weak D call TRBD1 (6 bases). The germline V gene encodes CDR1 SGHRS and CDR2 YFSETQ. The CDR3 loop spans 19 amino acids. Trimming removed 8 bases at V and 6 bases at J, with 33 bases between.